The clone carrying this T cell receptor beta chain was seen a few times. Antigen: not known. The second PCR ran roughly 6 to 11 cycles with a sample-barcoded 5' primer and J-beta primers. Through a template-switch adaptor with 12 random nucleotides, each cDNA molecule received a tag. One entry per CDR3 protein results from TCRdb running MiXCR on the 5' RACE reads. This table has roughly 1.6 million distinct CDR3 sequences, around 35% appearing once. The data were taken from a study of blood T cells in healthy people across ages. Broader study findings: Diversity was higher, and naive CD4+ cells more numerous, in long-lived donors than in aged donors.

No fewer than 6.5 million PBMCs went into each sample. There were at least 6 micrograms of total RNA extracted from every sample. This CDR3 spans 15 amino acids. With 4 bases removed from V and 7 bases from J, the gap between germline ends came to 16 bases. Germline loops: CDR1 ENHRY, CDR2 SYGVKD. The receptor comes from a woman aged 25 to 39 in good health. The specimen sequenced was blood. V gene TRBV10-3 combines with J gene TRBJ2-2; TRBD2 is a possible D gene (6 bases). The CDR3, as DNA: TGTGCCATCAGTGTCGGACGGGGGTACATCGGGGAGCTGTTTTTT. Its protein is CAISVGRGYIGELFF.